This paragraph covers one TCR beta chain sequence. This sample was included in a study of blood T cell repertoires in COVID-19. As processed by the authors: Estimates of nucleated cell counts were drawn from the amplification of reference gene primers. Profiled with immunoSEQ multiplex PCR; TCRdb holds only in-frame clones, not every one. For V, J and clone size, that table is used; D and trimming come from the DNA. The profile shows 300,000 or so clones, 87% of them singletons. The sequence derives from a woman aged 35 to 49 who had recovered from COVID-19. Input material: peripheral blood.

Here the CDR3 DNA reads TGTGCCAGCAGCGGCACGGGACAGGTTAACACCGGGGAGCTGTTTTTT. Translation gives CASSGTGQVNTGELFF. This chain joins TRBV9 and TRBJ2-2; 8 bases are a match to TRBD1. Germline assignment: CDR1 SGDLS and CDR2 YYNGEE. V lost 3 bases, J lost 2 bases, and 6 bases stayed unmatched. The CDR3 has 16 amino acids.